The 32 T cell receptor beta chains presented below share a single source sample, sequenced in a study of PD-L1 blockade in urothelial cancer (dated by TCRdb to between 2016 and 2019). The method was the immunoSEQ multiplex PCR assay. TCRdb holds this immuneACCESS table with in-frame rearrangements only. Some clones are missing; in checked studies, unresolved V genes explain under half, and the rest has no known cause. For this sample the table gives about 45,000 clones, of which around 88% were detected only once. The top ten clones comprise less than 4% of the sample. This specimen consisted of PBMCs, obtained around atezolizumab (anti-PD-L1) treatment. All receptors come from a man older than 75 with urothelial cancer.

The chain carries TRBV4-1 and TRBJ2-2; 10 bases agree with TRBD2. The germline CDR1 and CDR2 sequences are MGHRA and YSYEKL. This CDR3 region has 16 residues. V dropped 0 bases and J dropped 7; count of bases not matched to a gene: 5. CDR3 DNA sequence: TGCGCCAGCAGCCAAGAGGCTAGCGGGAGTAGCGGGGAGCTGTTTTTT. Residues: CASSQEASGSSGELFF.

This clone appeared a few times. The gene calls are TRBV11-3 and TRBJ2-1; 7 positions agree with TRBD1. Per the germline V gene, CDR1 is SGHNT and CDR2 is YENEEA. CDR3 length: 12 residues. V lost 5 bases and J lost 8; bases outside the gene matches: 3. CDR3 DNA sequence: TGTGCCAGCAGCCCCCAGGGGGATGAGCAGTTCTTC. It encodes CASSPQGDEQFF.

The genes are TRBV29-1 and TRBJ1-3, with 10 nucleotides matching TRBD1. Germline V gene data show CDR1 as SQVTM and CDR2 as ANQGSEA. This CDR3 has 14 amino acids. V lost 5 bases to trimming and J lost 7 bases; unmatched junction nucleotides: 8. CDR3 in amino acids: CSVIPTGGANTIYF. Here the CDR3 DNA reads TGCAGCGTTATACCGACAGGGGGCGCGAACACCATATATTTT.

CDR3 bases: TGTGCCAGCAGTTACGGGTTAGCCTCCAATGAGCAGTTCTTC. Protein: CASSYGLASNEQFF. The chain joins TRBV6-5 to TRBJ2-1; D remains unclear. The germline V gene has CDR1 MNHEY and CDR2 SVGAGI. The length of the CDR3 is 14 residues. The germline V and J ends were trimmed by 2 bases and 6 bases, with 11 bases remaining between them.

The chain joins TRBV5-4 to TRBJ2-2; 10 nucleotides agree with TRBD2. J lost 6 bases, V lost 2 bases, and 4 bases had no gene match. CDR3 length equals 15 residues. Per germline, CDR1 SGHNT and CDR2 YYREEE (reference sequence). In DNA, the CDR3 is TGTGCCAGCAGCTTAGCGGGAGGGCCATCCGGGGAGCTGTTTTTT. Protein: CASSLAGGPSGELFF.

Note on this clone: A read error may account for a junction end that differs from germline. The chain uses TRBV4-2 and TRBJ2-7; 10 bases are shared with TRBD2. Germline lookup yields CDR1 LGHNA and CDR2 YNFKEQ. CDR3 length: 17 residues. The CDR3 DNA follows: TGTGCCAGCAGCCAAGGACCCAGCGGGAGGGCCTCCAACGAGCAGTACTTC. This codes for CASSQGPSGRASNEQYF.

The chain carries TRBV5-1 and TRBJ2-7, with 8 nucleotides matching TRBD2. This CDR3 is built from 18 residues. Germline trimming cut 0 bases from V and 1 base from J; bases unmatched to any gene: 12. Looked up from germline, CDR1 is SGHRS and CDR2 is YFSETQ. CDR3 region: CASSLGRSSGSRSYEQYF. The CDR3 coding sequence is TGCGCCAGCAGCTTGGGGCGTTCTAGCGGGTCTCGATCCTACGAGCAGTACTTC. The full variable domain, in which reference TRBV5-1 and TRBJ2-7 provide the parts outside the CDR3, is KAGVTQTPRYLIKTRGQQVTLSCSPISGHRSVSWYQQTPGQGLQFLFEYFSETQRNKGNFPGRFSGRQFSNSRSEMNVSTLELGDSALYLCASSLGRSSGSRSYEQYFGPGTRLTVT.

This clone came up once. CDR3 in amino acids: CASSKIGTGPYEQYF. CDR3 nucleotide sequence: TGTGCCAGCAGCAAAATCGGGACAGGCCCCTACGAGCAGTACTTC. The genes are TRBV21-1 and TRBJ2-7; the table's D gene call, TRBD1, was not cross checked with the DNA. TRBV21-1 is a pseudogene locus. The CDR3 is made up of 15 amino acids.

The CDR3 is CASSSRSSYEQYF. CDR3 nucleotide sequence: TGCGCCAGCAGCTCCCGGAGCTCCTACGAGCAGTACTTC. V usage is TRBV5-1 and J usage is TRBJ2-7, with D hard to call. Germline assignment: CDR1 SGHRS and CDR2 YFSETQ. The V and J ends lost 3 bases and 0 bases respectively, with 7 bases between them. The CDR3 runs 13 residues.

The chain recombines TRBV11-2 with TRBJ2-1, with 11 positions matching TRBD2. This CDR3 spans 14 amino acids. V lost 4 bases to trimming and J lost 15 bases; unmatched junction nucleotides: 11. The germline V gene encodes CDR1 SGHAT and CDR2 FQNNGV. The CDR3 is CASSYTSGSPGGFF. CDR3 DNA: TGTGCCAGCAGCTATACTAGCGGGAGCCCCGGCGGGTTCTTC.

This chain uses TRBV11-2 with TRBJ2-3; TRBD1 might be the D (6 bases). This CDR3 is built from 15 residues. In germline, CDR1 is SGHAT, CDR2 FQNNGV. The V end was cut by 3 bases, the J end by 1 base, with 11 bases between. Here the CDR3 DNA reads TGTGCCAGCAGCTTCCGGGACACCCGCACAGATACGCAGTATTTT. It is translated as CASSFRDTRTDTQYF.

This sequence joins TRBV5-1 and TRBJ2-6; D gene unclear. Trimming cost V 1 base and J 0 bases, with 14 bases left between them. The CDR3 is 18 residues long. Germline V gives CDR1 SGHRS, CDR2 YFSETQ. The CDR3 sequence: CASSLMGQRSSGANVLTF. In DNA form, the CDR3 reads TGCGCCAGCAGCTTGATGGGTCAAAGGAGCTCTGGGGCCAACGTCCTGACTTTC.

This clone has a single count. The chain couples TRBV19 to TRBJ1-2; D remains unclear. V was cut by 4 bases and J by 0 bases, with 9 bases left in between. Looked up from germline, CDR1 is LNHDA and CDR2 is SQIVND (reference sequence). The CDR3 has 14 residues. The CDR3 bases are TGTGCCAGTAGTAATGCGGGGACTAACTATGGCTACACCTTC. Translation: CASSNAGTNYGYTF.

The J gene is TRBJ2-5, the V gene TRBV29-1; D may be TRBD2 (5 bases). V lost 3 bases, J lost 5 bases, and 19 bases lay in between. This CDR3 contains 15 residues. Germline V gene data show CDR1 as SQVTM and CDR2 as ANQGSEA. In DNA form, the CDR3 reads TGCAGCGTTGATTTGGGGAGTACCCCTTGGGAGACCCAGTACTTC. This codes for CSVDLGSTPWETQYF.

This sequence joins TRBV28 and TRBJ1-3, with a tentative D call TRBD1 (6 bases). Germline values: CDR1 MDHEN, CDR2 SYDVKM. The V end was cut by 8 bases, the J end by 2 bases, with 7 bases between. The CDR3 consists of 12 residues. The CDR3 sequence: CASHRAGNTIYF. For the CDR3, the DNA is TGTGCCAGCCACAGGGCTGGAAACACCATATATTTT.

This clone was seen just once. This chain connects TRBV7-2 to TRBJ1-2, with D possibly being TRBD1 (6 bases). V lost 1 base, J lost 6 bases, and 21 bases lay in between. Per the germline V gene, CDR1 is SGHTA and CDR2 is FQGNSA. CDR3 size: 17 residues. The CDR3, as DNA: TGTGCCAGCAGCTTAGACCGGGACACGATTTCGGCGAATGGCTACACCTTC. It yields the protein CASSLDRDTISANGYTF.

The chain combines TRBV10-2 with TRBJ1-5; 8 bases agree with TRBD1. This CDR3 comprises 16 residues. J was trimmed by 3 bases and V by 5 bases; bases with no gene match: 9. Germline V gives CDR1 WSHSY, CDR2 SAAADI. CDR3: CASSPGQGRVNQPQHF. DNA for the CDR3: TGCGCCAGCAGTCCTGGACAGGGCAGAGTCAATCAGCCCCAGCATTTT.

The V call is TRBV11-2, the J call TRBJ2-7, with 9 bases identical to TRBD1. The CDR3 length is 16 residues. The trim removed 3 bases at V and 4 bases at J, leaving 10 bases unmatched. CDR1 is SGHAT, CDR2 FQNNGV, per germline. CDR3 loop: CASSFPSPTGGYEQYF. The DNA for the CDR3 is TGTGCCAGCAGCTTCCCGTCGCCGACAGGGGGGTACGAGCAGTACTTC.

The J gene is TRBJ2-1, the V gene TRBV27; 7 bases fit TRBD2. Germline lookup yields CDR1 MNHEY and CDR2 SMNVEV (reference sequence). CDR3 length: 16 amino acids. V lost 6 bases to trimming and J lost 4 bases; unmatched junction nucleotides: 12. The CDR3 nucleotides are TGTGCCAGCAGCCGACAGCTAGCGGCTAATTACAATGAGCAGTTCTTC. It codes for CASSRQLAANYNEQFF.

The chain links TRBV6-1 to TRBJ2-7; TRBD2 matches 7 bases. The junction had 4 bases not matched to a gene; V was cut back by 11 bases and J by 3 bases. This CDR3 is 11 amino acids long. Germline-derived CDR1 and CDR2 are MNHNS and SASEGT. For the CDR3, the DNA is TGTGCCGGGGGGGACTTCTACGAGCAGTACTTC. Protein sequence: CAGGDFYEQYF.

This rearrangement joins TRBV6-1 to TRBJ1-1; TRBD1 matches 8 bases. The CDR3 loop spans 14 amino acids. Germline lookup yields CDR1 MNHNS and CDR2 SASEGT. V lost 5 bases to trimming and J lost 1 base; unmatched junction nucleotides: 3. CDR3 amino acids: CASSWTGQNTEAFF. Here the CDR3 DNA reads TGTGCCAGCAGTTGGACAGGGCAGAACACTGAAGCTTTCTTT.

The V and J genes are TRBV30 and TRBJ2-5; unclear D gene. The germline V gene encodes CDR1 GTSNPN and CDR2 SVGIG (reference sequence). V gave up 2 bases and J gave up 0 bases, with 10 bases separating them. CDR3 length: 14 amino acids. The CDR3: CAWSTEIYQETQYF. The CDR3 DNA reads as TGTGCCTGGAGTACGGAGATCTACCAAGAGACCCAGTACTTC.

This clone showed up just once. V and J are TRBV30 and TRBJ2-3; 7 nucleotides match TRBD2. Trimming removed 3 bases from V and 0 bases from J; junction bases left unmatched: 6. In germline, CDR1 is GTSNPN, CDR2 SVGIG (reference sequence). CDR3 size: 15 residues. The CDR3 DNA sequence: TGTGCCTGGAGGGGAGCGGGGCTGAGCACAGATACGCAGTATTTT. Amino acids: CAWRGAGLSTDTQYF.

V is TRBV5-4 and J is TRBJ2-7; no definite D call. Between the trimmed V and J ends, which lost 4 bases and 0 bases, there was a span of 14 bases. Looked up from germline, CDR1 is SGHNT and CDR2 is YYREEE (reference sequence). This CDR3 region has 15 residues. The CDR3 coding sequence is TGTGCCAGCAGCCCCCCGGGTGGAATCTCCTACGAGCAGTACTTC. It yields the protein CASSPPGGISYEQYF.

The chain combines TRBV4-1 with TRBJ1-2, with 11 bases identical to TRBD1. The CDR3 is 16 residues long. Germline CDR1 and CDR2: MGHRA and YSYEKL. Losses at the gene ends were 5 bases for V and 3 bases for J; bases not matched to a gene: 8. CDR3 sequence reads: CASSSDGTGGDYGYTF. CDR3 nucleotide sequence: TGCGCCAGCAGCTCAGACGGGACAGGGGGAGACTATGGCTACACCTTC.

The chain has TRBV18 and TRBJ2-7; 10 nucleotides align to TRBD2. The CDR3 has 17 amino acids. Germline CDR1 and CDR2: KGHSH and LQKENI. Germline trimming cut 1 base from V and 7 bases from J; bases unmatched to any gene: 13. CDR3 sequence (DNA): TGTGCCAGCTCACCACACCAGGGGGGAGCGGGAGGGGAAGAGCAGTACTTC. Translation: CASSPHQGGAGGEEQYF. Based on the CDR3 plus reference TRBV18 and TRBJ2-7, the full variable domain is NAGVMQNPRHLVRRRGQEARLRCSPMKGHSHVYWYRQLPEEGLKFMVYLQKENIIDESGMPKERFSAEFPKEGPSILRIQQVVRGDSAAYFCASSPHQGGAGGEEQYFGPGTRLTVT.

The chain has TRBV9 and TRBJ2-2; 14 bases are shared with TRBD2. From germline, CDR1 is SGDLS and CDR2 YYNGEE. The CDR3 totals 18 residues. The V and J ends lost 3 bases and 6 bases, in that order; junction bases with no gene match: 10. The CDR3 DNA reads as TGTGCCAGCAGCGGATCCGGGACTAGCGGGAGACTTCCCGGGGAGCTGTTTTTT. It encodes CASSGSGTSGRLPGELFF.

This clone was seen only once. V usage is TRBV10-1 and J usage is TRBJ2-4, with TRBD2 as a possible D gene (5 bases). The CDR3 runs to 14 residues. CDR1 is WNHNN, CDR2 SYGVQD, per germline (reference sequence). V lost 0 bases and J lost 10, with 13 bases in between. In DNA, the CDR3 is TGCGCCAGCAGTGAGTCGACTCGAGGGATTATTCAGTACTTC. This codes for CASSESTRGIIQYF.

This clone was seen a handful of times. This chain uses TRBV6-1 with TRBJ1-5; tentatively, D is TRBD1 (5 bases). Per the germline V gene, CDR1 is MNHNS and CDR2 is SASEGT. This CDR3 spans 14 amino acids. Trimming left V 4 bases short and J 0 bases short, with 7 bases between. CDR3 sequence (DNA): TGTGCCAGCAGTGGACAGTTTAGCAATCAGCCCCAGCATTTT. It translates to CASSGQFSNQPQHF.

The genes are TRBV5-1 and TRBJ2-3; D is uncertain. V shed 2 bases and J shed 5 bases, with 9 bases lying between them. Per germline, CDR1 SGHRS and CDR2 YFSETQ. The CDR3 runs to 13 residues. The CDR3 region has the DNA TGCGCCAGCAGCTTATACTCCCAAGATACGCAGTATTTT. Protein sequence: CASSLYSQDTQYF. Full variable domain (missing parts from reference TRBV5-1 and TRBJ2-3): KAGVTQTPRYLIKTRGQQVTLSCSPISGHRSVSWYQQTPGQGLQFLFEYFSETQRNKGNFPGRFSGRQFSNSRSEMNVSTLELGDSALYLCASSLYSQDTQYFGPGTRLTVL.

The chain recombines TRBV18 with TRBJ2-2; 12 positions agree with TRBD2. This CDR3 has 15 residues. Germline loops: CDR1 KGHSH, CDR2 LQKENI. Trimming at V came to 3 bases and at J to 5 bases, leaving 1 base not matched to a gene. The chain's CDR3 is CASSPGLAGTGELFF. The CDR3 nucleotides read TGTGCCAGCTCACCCGGACTAGCGGGAACCGGGGAGCTGTTTTTT.

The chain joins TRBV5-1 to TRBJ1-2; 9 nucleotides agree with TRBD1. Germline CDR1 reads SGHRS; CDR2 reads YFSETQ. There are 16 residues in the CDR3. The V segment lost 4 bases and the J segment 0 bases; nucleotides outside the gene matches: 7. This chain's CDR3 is CASSPGDRASNYGYTF. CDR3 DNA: TGCGCCAGCAGCCCGGGGGACAGGGCGTCTAACTATGGCTACACCTTC.